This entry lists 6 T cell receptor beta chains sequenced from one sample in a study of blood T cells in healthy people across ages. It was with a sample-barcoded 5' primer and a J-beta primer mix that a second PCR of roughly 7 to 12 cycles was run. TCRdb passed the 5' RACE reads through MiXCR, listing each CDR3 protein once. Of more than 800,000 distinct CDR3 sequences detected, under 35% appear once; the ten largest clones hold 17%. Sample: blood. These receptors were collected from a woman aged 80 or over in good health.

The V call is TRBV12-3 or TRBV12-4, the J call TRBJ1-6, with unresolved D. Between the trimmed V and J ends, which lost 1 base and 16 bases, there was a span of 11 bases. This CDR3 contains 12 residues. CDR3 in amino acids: CASSLEVQALHF. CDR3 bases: TGTGCCAGCAGTTTAGAGGTCCAGGCGCTCCACTTT.

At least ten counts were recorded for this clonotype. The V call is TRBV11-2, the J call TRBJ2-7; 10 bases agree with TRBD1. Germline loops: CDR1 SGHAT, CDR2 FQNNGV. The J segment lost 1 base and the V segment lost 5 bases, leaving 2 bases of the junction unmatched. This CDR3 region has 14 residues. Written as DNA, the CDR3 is TGTGCCAGCAGCAAGGACAGGGGGTCCTACGAGCAGTACTTC. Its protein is CASSKDRGSYEQYF.

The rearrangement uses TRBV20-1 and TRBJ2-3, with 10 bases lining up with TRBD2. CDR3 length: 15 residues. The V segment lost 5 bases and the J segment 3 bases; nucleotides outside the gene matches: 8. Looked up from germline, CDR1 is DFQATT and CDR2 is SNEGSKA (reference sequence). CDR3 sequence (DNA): TGCAGTGCTCACCTTCCGGGACTAGCGACAGATACGCAGTATTTT. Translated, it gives CSAHLPGLATDTQYF.

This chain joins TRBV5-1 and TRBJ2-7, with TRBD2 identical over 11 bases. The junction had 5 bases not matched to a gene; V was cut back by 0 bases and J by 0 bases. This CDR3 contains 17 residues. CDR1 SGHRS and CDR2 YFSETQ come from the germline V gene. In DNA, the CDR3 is TGCGCCAGCAGCTTGGTAGGCACTAGCGGGAGCTCCTACGAGCAGTACTTC. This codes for CASSLVGTSGSSYEQYF. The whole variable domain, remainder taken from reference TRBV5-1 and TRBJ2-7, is KAGVTQTPRYLIKTRGQQVTLSCSPISGHRSVSWYQQTPGQGLQFLFEYFSETQRNKGNFPGRFSGRQFSNSRSEMNVSTLELGDSALYLCASSLVGTSGSSYEQYFGPGTRLTVT.

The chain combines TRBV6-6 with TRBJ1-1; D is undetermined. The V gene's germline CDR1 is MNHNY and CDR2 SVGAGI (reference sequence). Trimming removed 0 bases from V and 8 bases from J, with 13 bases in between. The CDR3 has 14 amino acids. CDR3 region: CASSYSPLTQEAFF. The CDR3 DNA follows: TGTGCCAGCAGTTACTCCCCACTTACACAAGAAGCTTTCTTT.

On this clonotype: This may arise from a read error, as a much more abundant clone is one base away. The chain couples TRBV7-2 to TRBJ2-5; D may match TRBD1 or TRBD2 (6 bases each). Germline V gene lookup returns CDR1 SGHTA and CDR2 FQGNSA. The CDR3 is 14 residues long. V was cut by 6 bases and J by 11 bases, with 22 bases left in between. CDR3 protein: CASRASGHRGEQYF. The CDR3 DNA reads TGTGCCAGCAGGGCGTCGGGGCATAGGGGGGAGCAGTACTTC.